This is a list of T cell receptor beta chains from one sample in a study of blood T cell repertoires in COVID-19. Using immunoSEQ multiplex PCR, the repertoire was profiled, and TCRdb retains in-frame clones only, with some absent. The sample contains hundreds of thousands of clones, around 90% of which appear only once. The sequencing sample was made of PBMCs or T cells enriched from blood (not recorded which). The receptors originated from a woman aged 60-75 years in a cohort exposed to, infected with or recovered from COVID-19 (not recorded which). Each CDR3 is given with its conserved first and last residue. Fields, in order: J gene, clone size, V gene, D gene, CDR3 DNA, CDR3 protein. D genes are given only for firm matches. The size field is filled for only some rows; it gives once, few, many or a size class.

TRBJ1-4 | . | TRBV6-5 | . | TGTGCCAGCAGCCCGACAGCAACTAATGAAAAACTGTTTTTT | CASSPTATNEKLFF
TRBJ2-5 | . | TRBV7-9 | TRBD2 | TGTGCCAGCAGTGTGGCCACTAGCGGGAGTGAGACCCAGTACTTC | CASSVATSGSETQYF
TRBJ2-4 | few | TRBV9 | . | TGTGCCAGCAGCCCAACTACACAGGGATGGGGGAGCAGGGGCCAAAACATTCAGTACTTC | CASSPTTQGWGSRGQNIQYF
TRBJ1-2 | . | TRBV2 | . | TGTGCCAGCAGACTAGAGGGGACTCCCTATGGCTACACCTTC | CASRLEGTPYGYTF
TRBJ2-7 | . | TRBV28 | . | TGTGCCAGCAGCCCCCCGGGCAGGGATCCCTACGAGCAGTACTTC | CASSPPGRDPYEQYF
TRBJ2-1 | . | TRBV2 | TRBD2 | TGTGCCAGCAGGGATACTTTAGGGACTAGCGGGCGCAATGAGCAGTTCTTC | CASRDTLGTSGRNEQFF
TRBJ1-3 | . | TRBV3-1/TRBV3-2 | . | TGTGCCAGCGGGCGGACATCTGGAAACACCATATATTTT | CASGRTSGNTIYF
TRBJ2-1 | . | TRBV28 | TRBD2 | TGTGCCAGCAGTTTTCGGGACTTTTGGAGTAGCGGGAGTGGGTATGAGCAGTTCTTC | CASSFRDFWSSGSGYEQFF
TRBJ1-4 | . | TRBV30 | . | TGTGCCTGGAGTAGAGACAGTGCAACTAATGAAAAACTGTTTTTT | CAWSRDSATNEKLFF
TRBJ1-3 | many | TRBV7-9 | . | TGTGCCAGCAGCTTAGATCACCGGGTATCGGGAAACACCATATATTTT | CASSLDHRVSGNTIYF
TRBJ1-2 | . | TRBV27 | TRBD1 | TGTGCCAGCAGAGGGGGCAATAACTATGGCTACACCTTC | CASRGGNNYGYTF